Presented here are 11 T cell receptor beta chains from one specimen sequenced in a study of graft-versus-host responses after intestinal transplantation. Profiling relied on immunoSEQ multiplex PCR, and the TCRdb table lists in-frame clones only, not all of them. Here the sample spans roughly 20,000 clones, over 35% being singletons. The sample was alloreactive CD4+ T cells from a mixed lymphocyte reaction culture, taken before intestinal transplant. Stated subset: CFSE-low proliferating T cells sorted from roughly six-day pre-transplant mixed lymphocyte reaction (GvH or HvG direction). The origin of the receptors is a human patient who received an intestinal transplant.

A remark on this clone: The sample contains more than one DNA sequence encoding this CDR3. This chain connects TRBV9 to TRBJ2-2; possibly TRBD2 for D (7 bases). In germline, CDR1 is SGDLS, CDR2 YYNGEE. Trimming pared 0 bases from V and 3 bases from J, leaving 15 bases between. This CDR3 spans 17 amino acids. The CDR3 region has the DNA TGTGCCAGCAGCGTAGTACCGGGGGGCCTAGACACCGGGGAGCTGTTTTTT. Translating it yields CASSVVPGGLDTGELFF.

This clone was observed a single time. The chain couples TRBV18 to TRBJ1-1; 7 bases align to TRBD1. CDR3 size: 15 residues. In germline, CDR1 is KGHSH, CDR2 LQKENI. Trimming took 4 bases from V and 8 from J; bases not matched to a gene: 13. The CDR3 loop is CASSHSIQGLAEAFF. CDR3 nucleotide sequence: TGTGCCAGCTCACACTCCATACAGGGGCTAGCCGAAGCTTTCTTT.

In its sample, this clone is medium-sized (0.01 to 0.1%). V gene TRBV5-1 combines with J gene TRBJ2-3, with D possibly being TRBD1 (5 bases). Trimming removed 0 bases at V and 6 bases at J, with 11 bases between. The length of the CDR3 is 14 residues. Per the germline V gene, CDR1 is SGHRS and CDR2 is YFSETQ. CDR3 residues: CASSLVQVEDTQYF. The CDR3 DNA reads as TGCGCCAGCAGCTTGGTACAGGTCGAGGATACGCAGTATTTT.

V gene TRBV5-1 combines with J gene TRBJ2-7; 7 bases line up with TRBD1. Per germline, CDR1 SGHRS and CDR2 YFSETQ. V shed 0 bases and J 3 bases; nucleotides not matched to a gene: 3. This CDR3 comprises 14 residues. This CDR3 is CASSLGQGYYEQYF. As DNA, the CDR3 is TGCGCCAGCAGCTTGGGACAGGGATACTACGAGCAGTACTTC.

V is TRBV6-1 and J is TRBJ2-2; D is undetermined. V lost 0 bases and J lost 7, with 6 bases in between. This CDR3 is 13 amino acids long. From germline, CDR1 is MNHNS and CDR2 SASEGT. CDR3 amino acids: CASSEARFGELFF. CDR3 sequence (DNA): TGTGCCAGCAGTGAAGCGAGGTTCGGGGAGCTGTTTTTT.

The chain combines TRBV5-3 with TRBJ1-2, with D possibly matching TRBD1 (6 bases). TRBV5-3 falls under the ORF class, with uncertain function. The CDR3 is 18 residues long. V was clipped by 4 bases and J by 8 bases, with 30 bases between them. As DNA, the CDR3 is TGTGCCAGAAGCCCGCTCCCCGAGGGGACAATGAAGCTATGGGGCTACACCTTC. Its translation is CARSPLPEGTMKLWGYTF.

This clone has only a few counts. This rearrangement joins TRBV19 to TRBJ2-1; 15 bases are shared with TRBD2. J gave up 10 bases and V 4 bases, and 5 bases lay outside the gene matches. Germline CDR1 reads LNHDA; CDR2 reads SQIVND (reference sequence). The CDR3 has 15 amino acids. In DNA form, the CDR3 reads TGTGCCAGTAGTACCGGGACTAGCGGGGGGTGGGAGCAGTTCTTC. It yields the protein CASSTGTSGGWEQFF.

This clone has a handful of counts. The CDR3 spells CARGAAETQYF. The CDR3 nucleotides are TGTGCCCGGGGGGCAGCTGAGACCCAGTACTTC. The chain recombines TRBV2 with TRBJ2-5; D possibly corresponds to TRBD2 (7 bases). The CDR3 is 11 amino acids. Germline V gene data show CDR1 as SNHLY and CDR2 as FYNNEI. Deletions cut 11 bases from V and 5 bases from J, with 12 bases between. The variable domain in full, with the rest retrieved from reference TRBV2 and TRBJ2-5, is EPEVTQTPSHQVTQMGQEVILRCVPISNHLYFYWYRQILGQKVEFLVSFYNNEISEKSEIFDDQFSVERPDGSNFTLKIRSTKLEDSAMYFCARGAAETQYFGPGTRLLVL.

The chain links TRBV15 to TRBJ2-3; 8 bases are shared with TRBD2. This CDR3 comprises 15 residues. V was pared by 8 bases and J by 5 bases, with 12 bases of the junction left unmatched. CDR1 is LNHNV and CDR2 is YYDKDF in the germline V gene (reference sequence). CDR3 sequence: CATPRLKRGIDTQYF. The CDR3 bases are TGTGCCACCCCCCGGTTGAAGCGGGGGATAGATACGCAGTATTTT.

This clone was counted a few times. CDR3 sequence: CASSQRAGANNEQFF. The DNA for the CDR3 is TGTGCCAGCAGCCAAAGAGCGGGGGCAAACAATGAGCAGTTCTTC. The chain uses TRBV7-3 and TRBJ2-1; 8 nucleotides align to TRBD2. This CDR3 is 15 amino acids long. From germline, CDR1 is SGHTA and CDR2 FQGTGA. Trimming removed 5 bases from V and 5 bases from J; junction bases left unmatched: 8.

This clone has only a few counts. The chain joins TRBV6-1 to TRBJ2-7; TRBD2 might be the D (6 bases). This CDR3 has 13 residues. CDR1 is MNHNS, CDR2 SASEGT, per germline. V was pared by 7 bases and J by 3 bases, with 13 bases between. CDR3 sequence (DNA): TGTGCCAGCAAGAACCCGGGGGTCTACGAGCAGTACTTC. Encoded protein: CASKNPGVYEQYF.